Below are 15 T cell receptor beta chains sequenced from a single sample in a study of blood T cell repertoires in COVID-19. Assay: immunoSEQ multiplex PCR; the TCRdb copy retains only in-frame clones and omits some. Of tens of thousands of clones in the sample, about three quarters were seen once. Sequencing input: peripheral blood. Receptors were obtained from a woman aged 80 or over with active or convalescent COVID-19.

The chain employs TRBV20-1 and TRBJ1-5; 9 bases map to TRBD1. CDR1 is DFQATT, CDR2 SNEGSKA, per germline (reference sequence). V trimming: 3 bases; J trimming: 7 bases; junction bases outside the gene matches: 7. CDR3 length: 14 residues. The CDR3 coding sequence is TGCAGTGCTAGTAAGGTGGACAGGGGCCAGCCCCAGCATTTT. Protein sequence: CSASKVDRGQPQHF.

The rearrangement uses TRBV18 and TRBJ2-1; 9 positions agree with TRBD2. V shed 0 bases and J 9 bases; nucleotides not matched to a gene: 18. This CDR3 region has 19 residues. CDR1 and CDR2 (germline): KGHSH, LQKENI. CDR3 region: CASSPPLGSGGPITGEQFF. For the CDR3, the DNA is TGTGCCAGCTCACCACCGCTGGGTAGCGGGGGCCCGATTACGGGTGAGCAGTTCTTC.

This clone was counted only a few times. J is TRBJ1-1 and V is TRBV6-2 or TRBV6-3; 8 nucleotides line up with TRBD1. Per germline, CDR1 MNHEY and CDR2 SVGEGT. With V trimmed by 4 bases and J by 4 bases, 11 bases remained unmatched. The length of the CDR3 is 16 residues. This chain's CDR3 is CASSWGAGGAGTEAFF. The CDR3 DNA reads as TGTGCCAGCAGTTGGGGGGCAGGGGGCGCCGGCACTGAAGCTTTCTTT.

The rearrangement uses TRBV7-8 and TRBJ1-5; D perhaps matches TRBD1 (5 bases). The CDR3 covers 16 residues. With 5 bases removed from V and 4 bases from J, the gap between germline ends came to 18 bases. In germline, CDR1 is SGHVS, CDR2 FQNEAQ. The CDR3 region is CASSPDGGARNQPQHF. The CDR3 coding sequence is TGTGCCAGCAGCCCGGACGGTGGGGCGAGGAATCAGCCCCAGCATTTT. The whole variable domain, filled in from reference TRBV7-8 and TRBJ1-5, reads GAGVSQSPRYKVAKRGQDVALRCDPISGHVSLFWYQQALGQGPEFLTYFQNEAQLDKSGLPSDRFFAERPEGSVSTLKIQRTQQEDSAVYLCASSPDGGARNQPQHFGDGTRLSIL.

The chain has TRBV4-1 and TRBJ1-5; D not resolved. CDR1 and CDR2 (germline): MGHRA, YSYEKL. The CDR3 runs 14 residues. Trimming stripped 4 bases from V and 3 bases from J, with 10 bases between. CDR3 nucleotides: TGCGCCAGCAGCCGAGACACTTACAATCAGCCCCAGCATTTT. Translation: CASSRDTYNQPQHF.

The chain recombines TRBV28 with TRBJ1-5; 9 positions match TRBD1. With 4 bases clipped from V and 3 bases from J, the junction kept 7 bases outside the gene matches. Germline CDR1 is MDHEN and CDR2 is SYDVKM. This CDR3 contains 16 residues. CDR3 DNA: TGTGCCAGCAGTTATGCCGGGACAGGGACCAATCAGCCCCAGCATTTT. This codes for CASSYAGTGTNQPQHF. Drawing the rest from reference TRBV28 and TRBJ1-5, the complete variable domain is DVKVTQSSRYLVKRTGEKVFLECVQDMDHENMFWYRQDPGLGLRLIYFSYDVKMKEKGDIPEGYSVSREKKERFSLILESASTNQTSMYLCASSYAGTGTNQPQHFGDGTRLSIL.

This chain connects TRBV10-2 to TRBJ1-1; 7 bases match TRBD1. The trim removed 5 bases at V and 0 bases at J, leaving 3 bases unmatched. The CDR3 loop spans 14 amino acids. Germline values: CDR1 WSHSY, CDR2 SAAADI. The CDR3 loop reads CASSNRGMNTEAFF. In nucleotides, the CDR3 is TGCGCCAGCAGTAACAGGGGCATGAACACTGAAGCTTTCTTT.

V gene TRBV28 combines with J gene TRBJ1-1; D is uncertain. Germline loops: CDR1 MDHEN, CDR2 SYDVKM. Trimming pared 5 bases from V and 1 base from J, leaving 11 bases between. The CDR3 loop spans 14 amino acids. The CDR3 here is CASSPLTGNTEAFF. DNA for the CDR3: TGTGCCAGCAGTCCCCTCACCGGGAACACTGAAGCTTTCTTT.

The chain recombines TRBV5-1 with TRBJ1-1; 7 bases are a match to TRBD1. Trimming at V came to 4 bases and at J to 1 base, leaving 4 bases not matched to a gene. This CDR3 contains 14 residues. Germline loops: CDR1 SGHRS, CDR2 YFSETQ. The CDR3 nucleotides read TGCGCCAGCAGCCCGGGACAGCAGAACACTGAAGCTTTCTTT. Translated, it gives CASSPGQQNTEAFF.

The chain couples TRBV9 to TRBJ2-5; a possible D gene is TRBD1 (6 bases). CDR1 is SGDLS and CDR2 is YYNGEE in the germline V gene. V lost 4 bases and J 6 bases, leaving 19 bases between the germline ends. The CDR3 is 15 amino acids. In DNA, the CDR3 is TGTGCCAGCAGCTCAGACCCCGGACAGTTTAAGACCCAGTACTTC. Its translation: CASSSDPGQFKTQYF.

The rearrangement links TRBV30 to TRBJ1-2, with D maybe TRBD1 (6 bases). There are 12 residues in the CDR3. V gave up 5 bases and J gave up 4 bases, with 11 bases separating them. Germline V gene lookup returns CDR1 GTSNPN and CDR2 SVGIG (reference sequence). Here the CDR3 DNA reads TGTGCCTGGTCAGGGGCATCCTATGGCTACACCTTC. The encoded protein is CAWSGASYGYTF.

The chain employs TRBV7-3 and TRBJ2-5; 9 nucleotides line up with TRBD1. The CDR3 runs 14 residues. Germline CDR1 reads SGHTA; CDR2 reads FQGTGA. V shed 5 bases, J shed 5 bases, and the junction held 6 bases outside the gene matches. The CDR3 nucleotides read TGTGCCAGCAGCCCCGGGACAGGGAGGGAGACCCAGTACTTC. Translating it yields CASSPGTGRETQYF.

This clone was detected once. The V gene is TRBV30, the J gene TRBJ1-3, with TRBD1 matching over 8 bases. Germline CDR1 GTSNPN, CDR2 SVGIG (reference sequence). The CDR3 loop spans 14 amino acids. Written as DNA, the CDR3 is TGTGTCGGTCAGGTGACAGGGGCTGGAAACACCATATATTTT. Translated, it gives CVGQVTGAGNTIYF. Supplemented by reference TRBV30 and TRBJ1-3, the full variable domain reads SQTIHQWPATLVQPVGSPLSLECTVEGTSNPNLYWYRQAAGRGLQLLFYSVGIGQISSEVPQNLSASRPQDRQFILSSKKLLLSDSGFYLCVGQVTGAGNTIYFGEGSWLTVV.

This clone was counted a few times. V and J are TRBV27 and TRBJ1-2; 7 nucleotides line up with TRBD1. This CDR3 has 18 residues. With V trimmed by 1 base and J by 4 bases, 15 bases remained unmatched. Per germline, CDR1 MNHEY and CDR2 SMNVEV (reference sequence). The CDR3 nucleotides read TGTGCCAGCAGTTTATTCAGTTCAGGGGGGCTCGGGTCCTATGGCTACACCTTC. Translated: CASSLFSSGGLGSYGYTF.

This chain uses TRBV27 with TRBJ1-4, with TRBD1 identical over 10 bases. The CDR3 contains 17 residues. V shed 5 bases and J 3 bases; nucleotides not matched to a gene: 9. Germline CDR1 and CDR2: MNHEY and SMNVEV (reference sequence). The CDR3 nucleotides read TGTGCCAGCAGTGACCTGACAGGGGGCGGTTCTAATGAAAAACTGTTTTTT. Its protein product is CASSDLTGGGSNEKLFF.